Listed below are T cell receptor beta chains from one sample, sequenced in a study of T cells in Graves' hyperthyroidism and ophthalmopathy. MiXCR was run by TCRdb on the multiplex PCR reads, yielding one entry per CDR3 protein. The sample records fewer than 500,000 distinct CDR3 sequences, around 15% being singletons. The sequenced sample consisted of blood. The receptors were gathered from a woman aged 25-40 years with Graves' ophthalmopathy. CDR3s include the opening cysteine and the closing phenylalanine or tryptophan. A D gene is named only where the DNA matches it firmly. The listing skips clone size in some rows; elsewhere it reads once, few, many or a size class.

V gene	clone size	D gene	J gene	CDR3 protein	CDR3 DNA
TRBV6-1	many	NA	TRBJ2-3	CASRLQASTDTQYF	TGTGCCAGCAGACTCCAGGCTAGCACAGATACGCAGTATTTT
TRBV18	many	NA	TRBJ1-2	CASSPTAGTENYGYTF	TGTGCCAGCTCGCCAACCGCCGGGACCGAGAACTATGGCTACACCTTC
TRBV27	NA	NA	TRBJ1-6	CASTFYPTGTSPLHF	TGTGCCAGCACCTTTTACCCCACAGGGACTTCACCCCTCCACTTT
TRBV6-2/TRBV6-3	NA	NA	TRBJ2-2	CASTYVGRELFF	TGTGCCAGCACCTATGTAGGCCGGGAGCTGTTTTTT
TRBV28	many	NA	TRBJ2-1	CASQGMTGPRNEQFF	TGTGCCAGTCAGGGGATGACTGGACCTCGTAATGAGCAGTTCTTC
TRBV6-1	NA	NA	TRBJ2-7	CASSESHNQQYF	TGTGCCAGCAGTGAAAGCCACAACCAGCAGTACTTC
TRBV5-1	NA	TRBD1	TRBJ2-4	CASSSLGTELAKNIQYF	TGCGCCAGCAGCTCCCTCGGGACAGAGTTAGCCAAAAACATTCAGTACTTC
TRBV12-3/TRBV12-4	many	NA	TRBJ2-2	CATGETPSNTGELFF	TGTGCCACCGGAGAAACCCCCTCGAACACCGGGGAGCTGTTTTTT
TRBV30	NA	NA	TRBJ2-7	CAWSGGGNPSYEQYF	TGTGCCTGGAGTGGTGGGGGGAACCCCTCCTACGAGCAGTACTTC
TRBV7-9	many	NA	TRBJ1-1	CASTKGGLEAFF	TGTGCCAGCACAAAGGGGGGGTTAGAAGCTTTCTTT
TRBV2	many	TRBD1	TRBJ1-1	CASSGGLGQGLMNTEAFF	TGTGCCAGCAGTGGGGGACTAGGACAGGGACTGATGAACACTGAAGCTTTCTTT
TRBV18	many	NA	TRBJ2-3	CASSPWDRPHTDTQYF	TGTGCCAGCTCACCCTGGGATCGGCCGCACACAGATACGCAGTATTTT
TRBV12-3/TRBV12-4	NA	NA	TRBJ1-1	CASTLRAEAFF	TGTGCCAGCACCCTGAGGGCTGAAGCTTTCTTT
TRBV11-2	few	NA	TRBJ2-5	CASQKYGEADF	TGTGCCAGCCAAAAATACGGGGAAGCGGACTTC
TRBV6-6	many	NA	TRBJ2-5	CASSYSRNQETQYF	TGTGCCAGCAGTTACTCTAGGAACCAAGAGACCCAGTACTTC
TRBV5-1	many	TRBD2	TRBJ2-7	CASSLAERGNSYEQYF	TGCGCCAGCAGCTTGGCCGAGCGGGGGAATTCCTACGAGCAGTACTTC
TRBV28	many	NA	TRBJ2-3	CASSLIPSTDTQYF	TGTGCCAGCAGTCTTATCCCCTCCACAGATACGCAGTATTTT
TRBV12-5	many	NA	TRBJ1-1	CASGLTGTRAFF	TGTGCTAGTGGTTTGACCGGGACAAGGGCTTTCTTT
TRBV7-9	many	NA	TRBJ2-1	CASSARGADEQFF	TGTGCCAGCAGCGCCCGGGGCGCCGATGAGCAGTTCTTC
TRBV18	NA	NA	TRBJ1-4	CASSPVFATNERLFF	TGTGCCAGCTCACCCGTCTTTGCAACTAATGAAAGACTGTTTTTT
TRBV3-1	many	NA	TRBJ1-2	CASSQGMGYTF	TGTGCCAGCAGCCAGGGGATGGGCTACACCTTC
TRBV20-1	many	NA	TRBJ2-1	CSARLAGRSYNEQFF	TGCAGTGCTAGGTTGGCGGGTCGCTCCTACAATGAGCAGTTCTTC
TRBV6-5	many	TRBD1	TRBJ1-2	CASSYAGQGISSNYGYTF	TGTGCCAGCAGTTACGCGGGACAGGGTATTAGTAGTAACTATGGCTACACCTTC
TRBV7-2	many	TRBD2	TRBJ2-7	CASSLGGGLYSEQYF	TGTGCCAGCAGCTTGGGGGGGGGACTATATAGCGAGCAGTACTTC
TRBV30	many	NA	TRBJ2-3	CAWSIRAADTQYF	TGTGCCTGGAGTATAAGGGCCGCAGATACGCAGTATTTT
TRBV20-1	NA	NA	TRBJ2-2	CSAAPTTSAGTGELFF	TGCAGTGCCGCTCCGACAACCTCCGCGGGCACCGGGGAGCTGTTTTTT
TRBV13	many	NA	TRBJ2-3	CASSSLIRTDTQYF	TGTGCCAGCAGCTCTCTAATCCGCACAGATACGCAGTATTTT
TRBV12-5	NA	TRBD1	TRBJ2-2	CASGQGQGATGELFF	TGTGCTAGTGGTCAAGGACAGGGGGCAACCGGGGAGCTGTTTTTT
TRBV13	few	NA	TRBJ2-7	CASRLGAAEQYF	TGTGCCAGCAGGTTAGGGGCTGCCGAGCAGTACTTC
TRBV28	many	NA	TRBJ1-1	CASSLGRGGGRNTEAFF	TGTGCCAGCAGTTTAGGTCGAGGGGGTGGGCGGAACACTGAAGCTTTCTTT